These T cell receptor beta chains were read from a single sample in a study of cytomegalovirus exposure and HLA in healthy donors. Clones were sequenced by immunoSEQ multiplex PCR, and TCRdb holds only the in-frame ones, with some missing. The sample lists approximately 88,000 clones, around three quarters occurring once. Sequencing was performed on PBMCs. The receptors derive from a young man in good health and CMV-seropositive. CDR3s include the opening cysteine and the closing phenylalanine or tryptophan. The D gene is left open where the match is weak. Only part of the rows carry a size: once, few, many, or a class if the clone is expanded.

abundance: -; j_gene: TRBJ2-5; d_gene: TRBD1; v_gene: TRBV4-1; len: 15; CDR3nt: TGCGCCAGCAGCCAAGCACAGGGGGCCCAAGAGACCCAGTACTTC; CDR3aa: CASSQAQGAQETQYF
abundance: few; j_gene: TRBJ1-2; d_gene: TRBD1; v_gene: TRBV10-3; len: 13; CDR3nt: TGTGCCATCAGTAAGGACAGGGTCGATGGCTACACCTTC; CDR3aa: CAISKDRVDGYTF
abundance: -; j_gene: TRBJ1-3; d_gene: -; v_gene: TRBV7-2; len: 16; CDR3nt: TGTGCCAGCAGCGACATCAGATCGATCTCTGGAAACACCATATATTTT; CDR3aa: CASSDIRSISGNTIYF
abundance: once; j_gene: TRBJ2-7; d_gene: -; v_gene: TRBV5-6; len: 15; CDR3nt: TGTGCCAGCAGCATCCGCGAGCGGAGCTCCTACGAGCAGTACTTC; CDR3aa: CASSIRERSSYEQYF
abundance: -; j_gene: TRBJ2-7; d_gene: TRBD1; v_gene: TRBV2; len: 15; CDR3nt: TGTGCCACCCTAGGACAGGGGGGCTTCTCCTACGAGCAGTACTTC; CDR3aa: CATLGQGGFSYEQYF
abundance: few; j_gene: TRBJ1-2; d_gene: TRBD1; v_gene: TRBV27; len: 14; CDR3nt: TGTGCCAGCAGTTTATTGGACAGGGCCGATGGCTACACCTTC; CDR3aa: CASSLLDRADGYTF
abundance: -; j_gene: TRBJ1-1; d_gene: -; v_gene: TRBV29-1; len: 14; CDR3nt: TGCAGCGTTGTATCCGGGCAGGGACTCACCGAAGCTTTCTTT; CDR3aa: CSVVSGQGLTEAFF
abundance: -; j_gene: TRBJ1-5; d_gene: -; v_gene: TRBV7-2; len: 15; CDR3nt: TGTGCCAGCAGCTTCGGGTCGGCCGGGGGTCAGCCCCAGCATTTT; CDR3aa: CASSFGSAGGQPQHF
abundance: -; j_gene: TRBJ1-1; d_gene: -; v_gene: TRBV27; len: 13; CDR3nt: TGTGCCAGCAGTTTTGGGTCGGGAACTGAAGCTTTCTTT; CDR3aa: CASSFGSGTEAFF
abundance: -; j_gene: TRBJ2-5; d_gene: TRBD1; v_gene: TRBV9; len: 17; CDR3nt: TGTGCCAGCAGCGTAGCTTGGGGACAGGGGGCTTGGGAGACCCAGTACTTC; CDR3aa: CASSVAWGQGAWETQYF
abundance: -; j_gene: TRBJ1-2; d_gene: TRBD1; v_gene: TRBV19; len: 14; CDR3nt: TGTGCCAGTAGTCCGGGACAGGGGTACTATGGCTACACCTTC; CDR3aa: CASSPGQGYYGYTF
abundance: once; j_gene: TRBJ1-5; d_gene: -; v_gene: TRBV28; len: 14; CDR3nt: TGTGCCAGCAGGCAGGGGAATGGCAATCAGCCCCAGCATTTT; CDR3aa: CASRQGNGNQPQHF
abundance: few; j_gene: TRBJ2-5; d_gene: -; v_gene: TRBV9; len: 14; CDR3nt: TGTGCCAGCAGCGTAAGGGCAGGGAGGGAGACCCAGTACTTC; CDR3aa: CASSVRAGRETQYF